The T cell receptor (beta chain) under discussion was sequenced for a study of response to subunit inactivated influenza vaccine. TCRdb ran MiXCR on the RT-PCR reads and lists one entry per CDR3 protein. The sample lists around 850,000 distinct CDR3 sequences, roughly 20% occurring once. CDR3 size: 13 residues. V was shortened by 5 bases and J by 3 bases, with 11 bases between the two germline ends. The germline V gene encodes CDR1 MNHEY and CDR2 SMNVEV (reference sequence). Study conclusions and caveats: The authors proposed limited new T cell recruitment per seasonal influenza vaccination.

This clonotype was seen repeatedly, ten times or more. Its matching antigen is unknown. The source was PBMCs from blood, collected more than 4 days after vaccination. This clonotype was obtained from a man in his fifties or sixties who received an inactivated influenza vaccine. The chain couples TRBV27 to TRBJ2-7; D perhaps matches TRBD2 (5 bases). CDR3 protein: CASSAQLGYEQYF. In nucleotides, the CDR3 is TGTGCCAGCAGTGCCCAACTAGGCTACGAGCAGTACTTC.